The 10 T cell receptor beta chains given below trace back to one sample, sequenced in a study of OX40 agonist ivuxolimab in advanced cancers. This table comes from immunoSEQ multiplex PCR, and its TCRdb copy is limited to in-frame clones, with some not included. The sample yields 66,000 or so clones, 77% seen once. This sample comprised CD4+ or CD8+ T cells sorted from blood, obtained in a trial of the OX40 agonist ivuxolimab. Receptors originate from an adult with an advanced solid tumor such as melanoma, head and neck, liver or kidney cancer.

The rearrangement uses TRBV19 and TRBJ2-6; either TRBD1 or TRBD2 may fit D (5 bases each). CDR3 size: 19 residues. The germline V gene has CDR1 LNHDA and CDR2 SQIVND (reference sequence). The V and J ends lost 2 bases and 2 bases respectively, with 19 bases between them. CDR3 DNA sequence: TGTGCCAGTAGTATAAGCCCGGGGACCCCTGGCCCTGGGGCCAACGTCCTGACTTTC. It encodes CASSISPGTPGPGANVLTF.

V is TRBV18 and J is TRBJ1-5; TRBD1 agrees at 8 bases. Germline CDR1 reads KGHSH; CDR2 reads LQKENI. V shed 6 bases and J 2 bases; nucleotides not matched to a gene: 18. The CDR3 is 19 residues long. The CDR3 DNA reads TGTGCCAGCTCCGACCGGTATAAGGACAGGGACCGTGGCAATCAGCCCCAGCATTTT. Amino acids: CASSDRYKDRDRGNQPQHF.

The chain joins TRBV19 to TRBJ1-5; D is uncertain. CDR3 length equals 14 residues. Germline-derived CDR1 and CDR2 are LNHDA and SQIVND (reference sequence). V was clipped by 6 bases and J by 2 bases, with 11 bases between them. The CDR3 nucleotides are TGTGCCAGTAGCCCAACCTGGGGCAATCAGCCCCAGCATTTT. As protein: CASSPTWGNQPQHF.

The chain links TRBV18 to TRBJ1-6; maybe TRBD1 (6 bases). The V gene lost 8 bases and the J gene lost 7 bases, with 30 bases spanning the gap. The CDR3 extends over 19 amino acids. The germline gives CDR1 KGHSH, CDR2 LQKENI. CDR3 nucleotides: TGTGCCAGCCATCCACACCGGAAGGACAGAAAGCAAGCAAATTCACCCCTCCACTTT. Translation: CASHPHRKDRKQANSPLHF.

The rearrangement joins TRBV5-1 to TRBJ2-5; 9 nucleotides match TRBD2. V lost 5 bases to trimming and J lost 0 bases; unmatched junction nucleotides: 2. Looked up from germline, CDR1 is SGHRS and CDR2 is YFSETQ. This CDR3 is built from 14 residues. CDR3 coding DNA: TGCGCCAGCAGTCCTAGCGGGGACCAAGAGACCCAGTACTTC. Its protein product is CASSPSGDQETQYF.

This chain joins TRBV5-1 and TRBJ1-2; no clear D. CDR1 is SGHRS and CDR2 is YFSETQ in the germline V gene. Trimming stripped 4 bases from V and 3 bases from J, with 7 bases between. This CDR3 spans 12 amino acids. This CDR3 reads CASSAGHYGYTF. In DNA, the CDR3 is TGCGCCAGCAGCGCCGGACACTATGGCTACACCTTC.

CDR3 DNA: TGTGCCAGCAGCTTGGTCTCAGCGACAACGGGCGGCTACACCTTC. Its translation: CASSLVSATTGGYTF. This chain connects TRBV5-4 to TRBJ1-2; D ambiguous. The V end lost 0 bases, the J end lost 8 bases, and 17 bases lay between the germline ends. This CDR3 has 15 residues. Germline V gene sequence: CDR1 SGHNT, CDR2 YYREEE (reference sequence).

This clone has more than one count but fewer than ten. The chain carries TRBV6-4 and TRBJ2-2; TRBD2 aligns across 11 bases. V was clipped by 7 bases and J by 3 bases; unmatched bases: 19. Germline loops: CDR1 MRHNA, CDR2 SNTAGT. CDR3 length equals 20 residues. CDR3 nucleotides: TGTGCCAGCAACCCCCCGGGGGTGGGACTAGCGGAGAGGGACACCGGGGAGCTGTTTTTT. It is translated as CASNPPGVGLAERDTGELFF.

The V gene is TRBV30, the J gene TRBJ1-1, with D tentatively TRBD1 (6 bases). There are 13 residues in the CDR3. Germline V gives CDR1 GTSNPN, CDR2 SVGIG (reference sequence). Trimming removed 0 bases at V and 4 bases at J, with 9 bases between. The CDR3 region has the DNA TGTGCCTGGAGTGTAGAAGGGGGCACTGAAGCTTTCTTT. This translates into CAWSVEGGTEAFF. Combining the CDR3 with reference TRBV30 and TRBJ1-1 gives the whole variable domain SQTIHQWPATLVQPVGSPLSLECTVEGTSNPNLYWYRQAAGRGLQLLFYSVGIGQISSEVPQNLSASRPQDRQFILSSKKLLLSDSGFYLCAWSVEGGTEAFFGQGTRLTVV.

The V call is TRBV5-1, the J call TRBJ2-3; possible D gene TRBD2, 6 bases. V was pared by 9 bases and J by 4 bases, with 18 bases between. This CDR3 region has 14 residues. Germline assignment: CDR1 SGHRS and CDR2 YFSETQ. The CDR3 DNA follows: TGCGCCACCAAGATTGATGCGGGACCAGATACGCAGTATTTT. This gives the protein CATKIDAGPDTQYF.